This paragraph reports one TCR beta chain. The sample is drawn from a study of blood T cells in healthy people across ages. V shed 5 bases and J shed 0 bases, with 16 bases lying between them. Per the germline V gene, CDR1 is MNHEY and CDR2 is SMNVEV (reference sequence). The CDR3 covers 16 residues. Sample-barcoded 5' priming and a J-beta primer mix drove a second PCR of about 6 to 11 cycles. MiXCR, applied by TCRdb to the 5' RACE reads, yields one record per CDR3 protein. The sample includes some 1.1 million distinct CDR3 sequences, roughly two fifths of them seen just once. V is TRBV27 and J is TRBJ1-2, with D perhaps matching TRBD1 (6 bases). Sequenced: blood. The receptor was derived from a man between 18 and 35 years old in good health. This CDR3 is CASSPRGQLSNYGYTF. The CDR3 DNA is TGTGCCAGCAGTCCCCGCGGACAGCTCTCTAACTATGGCTACACCTTC.